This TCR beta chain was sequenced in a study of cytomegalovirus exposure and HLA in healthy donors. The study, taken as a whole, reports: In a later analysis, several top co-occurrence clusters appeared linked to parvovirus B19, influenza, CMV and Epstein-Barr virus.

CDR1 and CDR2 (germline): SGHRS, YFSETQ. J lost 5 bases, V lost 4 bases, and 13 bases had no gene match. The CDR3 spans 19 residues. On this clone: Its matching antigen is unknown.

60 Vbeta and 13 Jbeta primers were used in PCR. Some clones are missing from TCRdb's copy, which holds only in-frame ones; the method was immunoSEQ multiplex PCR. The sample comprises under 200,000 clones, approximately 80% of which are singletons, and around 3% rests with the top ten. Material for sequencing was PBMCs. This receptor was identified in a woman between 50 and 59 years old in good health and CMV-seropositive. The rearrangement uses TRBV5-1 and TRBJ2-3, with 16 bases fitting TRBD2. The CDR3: CASSPTTGTSGGAGDTQYF. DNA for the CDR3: TGCGCCAGCAGCCCGACCACCGGGACTAGCGGGGGGGCGGGAGATACGCAGTATTTT.